A single sample is the source of the 10 T cell receptor beta chains below, sequenced in a study of T cells in Graves' hyperthyroidism and ophthalmopathy. TCR beta CDR3 regions were amplified from RNA transcripts. TCR CDR3 regions were first amplified by RT-PCR with HTBI primers. MiXCR, run by TCRdb on the multiplex PCR reads, gives a single entry per CDR3 protein. The table lists a few hundred thousand distinct CDR3 sequences, about a sixth of them singletons. The sample comprised blood. The receptor set was obtained from a woman between 25 and 40 years old with Graves' hyperthyroidism.

Many counts were recorded for this clonotype. V is TRBV7-9 and J is TRBJ1-1; TRBD1 aligns across 8 bases. Germline V gene data show CDR1 as SEHNR and CDR2 as FQNEAQ (reference sequence). This CDR3 comprises 18 residues. V gave up 6 bases and J gave up 4 bases; unmatched junction bases: 19. The CDR3 DNA is TGTGCCAGCAGAGCATCTAGAGGACAGGGTATCGTCGGCACTGAAGCTTTCTTT. Encoded protein: CASRASRGQGIVGTEAFF.

There are many counts of this clonotype. The J gene is TRBJ2-3, the V gene TRBV12-3 or TRBV12-4, with D maybe TRBD2 (5 bases). V lost 6 bases and J lost 2, with 12 bases in between. CDR3 length: 14 residues. This chain's CDR3 is CASSPGSVTDTQYF. The CDR3 DNA is TGTGCCAGCAGCCCGGGATCCGTCACAGATACGCAGTATTTT.

This clonotype was found many times. The chain carries TRBV29-1 and TRBJ2-3, with D perhaps TRBD1 or TRBD2 (5 bases each). CDR1 and CDR2 from the germline V gene are SQVTM and ANQGSEA. Trimming cost V 6 bases and J 5 bases, with 18 bases left between them. The CDR3 totals 14 residues. The CDR3 sequence is CSVTRTPGGDTQYF. DNA for the CDR3: TGCAGCGTCACGAGGACACCTGGGGGAGATACGCAGTATTTT.

This clonotype was recorded many times. The rearrangement uses TRBV9 and TRBJ2-7, with 9 positions matching TRBD1. The germline CDR1 and CDR2 sequences are SGDLS and YYNGEE. This CDR3 has 14 amino acids. The J segment lost 7 bases and the V segment lost 4 bases, leaving 9 bases of the junction unmatched. The CDR3 sequence: CASSFRTGDGEQYF. DNA of the CDR3: TGTGCCAGCAGCTTCCGGACAGGGGATGGGGAGCAGTACTTC.

Many counts were recorded for this clonotype. The chain joins TRBV7-2 to TRBJ2-7, with 8 bases aligning to TRBD1. The V gene's germline CDR1 is SGHTA and CDR2 FQGNSA. After removal of 4 bases from V and 1 base from J, the junction contained 9 bases not matched to a gene. CDR3 length: 16 amino acids. CDR3 loop: CASSSSTGVWSYEQYF. Written as DNA, the CDR3 is TGTGCCAGCAGCTCTTCGACAGGGGTTTGGTCCTACGAGCAGTACTTC.

This clonotype was recorded at least ten times. The chain uses TRBV11-3 and TRBJ2-1; perhaps TRBD2 as D (6 bases). Germline V CDR1 and CDR2: SGHNT, YENEEA. V was shortened by 0 bases and J by 0 bases, with 9 bases between the two germline ends. The CDR3 is 16 amino acids. The CDR3 DNA reads as TGTGCCAGCAGCTTAGATTGGAGGGGCTCCTACAATGAGCAGTTCTTC. It is translated as CASSLDWRGSYNEQFF.

The sample holds a few counts of this clonotype. The chain links TRBV6-5 to TRBJ1-2; D is perhaps TRBD1 (6 bases). This CDR3 is 12 amino acids long. The V end lost 5 bases, the J end lost 6 bases, and 10 bases lay between the germline ends. Germline values: CDR1 MNHEY, CDR2 SVGAGI. The CDR3 sequence: CASSNRADGYTF. Here the CDR3 DNA reads TGTGCCAGCAGTAACAGGGCGGATGGCTACACCTTC.

J is TRBJ1-3 and V is TRBV10-1, with a weak D call TRBD1 (6 bases). The CDR3 has 13 amino acids. Per the germline V gene, CDR1 is WNHNN and CDR2 is SYGVQD (reference sequence). V lost 8 bases, J lost 0 bases, and 8 bases lay in between. For the CDR3, the DNA is TGCGCCAGCTCGGACAGCTCTGGAAACACCATATATTTT. It specifies CASSDSSGNTIYF.

This clonotype was detected many times. CDR3 in amino acids: CASSESFSYEQYF. The CDR3 DNA reads TGCGCCAGCAGTGAGTCGTTTAGCTACGAGCAGTACTTC. The V call is TRBV10-1, the J call TRBJ2-7; unclear D gene. Germline assignment: CDR1 WNHNN and CDR2 SYGVQD (reference sequence). This CDR3 has 13 residues. V was pared by 0 bases and J by 3 bases, with 6 bases between.

The sample holds many counts of this clonotype. The V gene is TRBV7-2, the J gene TRBJ1-5; D not certain. Trimming removed 0 bases at V and 12 bases at J, with 12 bases between. CDR3 length: 13 residues. In germline, CDR1 is SGHTA, CDR2 FQGNSA. In DNA form, the CDR3 reads TGTGCCAGCAGCTTAGCTACAGCGGGTTACCAGCATTTT. Its protein is CASSLATAGYQHF. The whole variable domain, filled in from reference TRBV7-2 and TRBJ1-5, reads GAGVSQSPSNKVTEKGKDVELRCDPISGHTALYWYRQSLGQGLEFLIYFQGNSAPDKSGLPSDRFSAERTGGSVSTLTIQRTQQEDSAVYLCASSLATAGYQHFGDGTRLSIL.